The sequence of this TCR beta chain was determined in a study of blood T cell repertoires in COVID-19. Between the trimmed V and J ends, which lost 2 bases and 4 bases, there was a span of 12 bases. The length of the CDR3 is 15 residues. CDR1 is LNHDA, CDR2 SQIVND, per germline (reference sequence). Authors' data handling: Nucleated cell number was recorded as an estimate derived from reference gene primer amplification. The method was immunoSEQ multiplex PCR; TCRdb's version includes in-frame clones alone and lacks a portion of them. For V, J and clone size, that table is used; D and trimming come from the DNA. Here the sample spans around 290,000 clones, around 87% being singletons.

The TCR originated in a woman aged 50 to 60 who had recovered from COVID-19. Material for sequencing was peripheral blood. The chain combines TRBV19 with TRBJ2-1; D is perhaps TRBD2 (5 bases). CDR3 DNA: TGTGCCAGTAGTATATATCCAGCGGAGTACAATGAGCAGTTCTTC. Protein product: CASSIYPAEYNEQFF.